The 2 T cell receptor beta chains listed next were all sequenced from one sample in a study of OX40 agonist ivuxolimab in advanced cancers. The method was immunoSEQ multiplex PCR; TCRdb's version includes in-frame clones alone and lacks a portion of them. Of some 35,000 clones in the sample, 75% to 90% were seen once. Sequencing used CD4+ or CD8+ T cells sorted from blood, obtained in a trial of the OX40 agonist ivuxolimab. The source is an adult with an advanced solid tumor such as melanoma, head and neck, liver or kidney cancer.

Written as DNA, the CDR3 is TGCGCCAGCAGCTCGGAGACCCAGTACTTC. Its translation: CASSSETQYF. The chain couples TRBV5-1 to TRBJ2-5; D ambiguous. The CDR3 totals 10 residues. Looked up from germline, CDR1 is SGHRS and CDR2 is YFSETQ. Trimming took 3 bases from V and 5 from J, leaving 2 bases between them.

The count of this clone is one. The chain is built from TRBV19 and TRBJ2-3; D is perhaps TRBD2 (6 bases). The germline V gene has CDR1 LNHDA and CDR2 SQIVND (reference sequence). This CDR3 is built from 14 residues. The V and J ends lost 6 bases and 0 bases respectively, with 10 bases between them. CDR3 nucleotides: TGTGCCAGTAGGGCGGGACTCAGCACAGATACGCAGTATTTT. Amino acid sequence: CASRAGLSTDTQYF.